The rows below give T cell receptor beta chains drawn from one sample of a study of T-cell memory formation after mild COVID-19. TCRdb itself ran the 5' RACE reads through MiXCR, one entry per CDR3 protein. The table shows about 57,000 distinct CDR3 sequences, with 12% occurring only once. Sequencing used PBMCs or a T cell subset sorted from them (not recorded which). Receptors originate from a man aged 18 to 29 who had mild COVID-19 (a few samples of this study predate the infection). Cell type and time point are not known. The CDR3 runs from the conserved cysteine through the conserved F or W. The D gene is left open where the match is weak. Some rows mark clone size as missing; the rest say once, few, many or name a class of expanded clone.

clone_size	d_call	v_call	j_call	cdr3_nt	cdr3_aa
many	TRBD2	TRBV7-2	TRBJ2-3	TGTGCCAGCAGCCGACAAGCGGGGAGCACAGATACGCAGTATTTT	CASSRQAGSTDTQYF
.	.	TRBV7-3	TRBJ2-3	TGTGCCAGCAGCTCGGGGTTCGATACGCAGTATTTT	CASSSGFDTQYF
many	.	TRBV3-1	TRBJ2-5	TGTGCCAGCACCCTCGGGGCTCAAGAGACCCAGTACTTC	CASTLGAQETQYF
few	.	TRBV12-3/TRBV12-4	TRBJ1-5	TGTGCCAGCAGCCTCCCGGAGGGGTTCAATCAGCCCCAGCATTTT	CASSLPEGFNQPQHF
.	.	TRBV12-3/TRBV12-4	TRBJ1-3	TGTGCCAGCAGTTTTCGGGTATCTGGAAACACCATATATTTT	CASSFRVSGNTIYF
few	TRBD1	TRBV5-6	TRBJ1-6	TGTGCCAGCAGCTTCCCAGGGGGCGATTCACCCCTCCACTTT	CASSFPGGDSPLHF
many	.	TRBV4-3	TRBJ1-5	TGCGCCAGCAGCCAAGAAACGCGGGGCCAGCCCCAGCATTTT	CASSQETRGQPQHF
.	.	TRBV25-1	TRBJ1-2	TGTGCCAGCAGTGGTTTACAGTTCTATGGCTACACCTTC	CASSGLQFYGYTF
few	TRBD1	TRBV5-1	TRBJ1-4	TGCGCCAGCAGCGACGGGACAGGGGGCTTCGAAAAACTGTTTTTT	CASSDGTGGFEKLFF
many	.	TRBV18	TRBJ2-5	TGTGCCAGCTCCACTCCGGGGTCCCAAGAGACCCAGTACTTC	CASSTPGSQETQYF
many	TRBD1	TRBV6-5	TRBJ1-5	TGTGCCAGCAGGTCCCGGGACAGCCGTGGATTTTCCAGCAATCAGCCCCAGCATTTT	CASRSRDSRGFSSNQPQHF
many	.	TRBV4-2	TRBJ1-5	TGTGCCAGCAGCCAAGAGGATGGGGATCAGCCCCAGCATTTT	CASSQEDGDQPQHF
.	TRBD1	TRBV4-3	TRBJ1-4	TGCGCCAGCAGCCAAGAGATAGGGACAGGGCCTGAAAAACTGTTTTTT	CASSQEIGTGPEKLFF
.	.	TRBV20-1	TRBJ1-1	TGCAGTGCTCAACAGGGTAACACTGAAGCTTTCTTT	CSAQQGNTEAFF
.	.	TRBV5-1	TRBJ2-7	TGCGCCAGCAGCTTCCGGGACTCAGGAGAGCAGTACTTC	CASSFRDSGEQYF
few	.	TRBV7-2	TRBJ1-3	TGTGCCAGCAGCTCCCCCGGAAACACCATATATTTT	CASSSPGNTIYF
.	TRBD2	TRBV20-1	TRBJ2-3	TGCAGTGCTCAAACTAGCGGGGGGGCCGCAGATACGCAGTATTTT	CSAQTSGGAADTQYF
few	TRBD2	TRBV6-2/TRBV6-3	TRBJ2-5	TGTGCCAGCAGTTCCATAGGGAGGGACCGGGAGACCCAGTACTTC	CASSSIGRDRETQYF
.	.	TRBV7-9	TRBJ1-3	TGTGCCAGCAGCCCCGCGGTCCACTCTGGAAACACCATATATTTT	CASSPAVHSGNTIYF
few	.	TRBV2	TRBJ2-1	TGTGCCAGCCGCCTATGGGGGGAGGACAATGAGCAGTTCTTC	CASRLWGEDNEQFF
many	.	TRBV11-1	TRBJ2-3	TGTGCCAGCAGCTTAGTGGTAGTCGGGTCGACAGATACGCAGTATTTT	CASSLVVVGSTDTQYF
.	.	TRBV21-1	TRBJ2-1	TGTGCCAGCAGCAACCGGGGGGCATACAATGAGCAGTTCTTC	CASSNRGAYNEQFF
few	.	TRBV4-3	TRBJ2-7	TGCGCCAGCAGCCAAGAAGGGGGCTGGGGGGGTGAGCAGTACTTC	CASSQEGGWGGEQYF
.	.	TRBV7-8	TRBJ1-2	TGTGCCAGCAGCCCCAAGCAGGCAGGGGCTGTCTATGGCTACACCTTC	CASSPKQAGAVYGYTF
many	TRBD2	TRBV5-5	TRBJ2-1	TGTGCCAGCAGCGCGACAGGGACTAGCGGGCGAATCGCCTACAATGAGCAGTTCTTC	CASSATGTSGRIAYNEQFF
.	.	TRBV6-5	TRBJ2-3	TGTGCCAGAAGTTACGGGGGGCCTGCAGATACGCAGTATTTT	CARSYGGPADTQYF
many	.	TRBV11-2	TRBJ2-3	TGTGCCAGCAGCTTAGTCCGGGGGTCAGAAACAGATACGCAGTATTTT	CASSLVRGSETDTQYF
few	.	TRBV5-1	TRBJ2-1	TGCGCCAGCCGATACGGAGGGCCGAGTGAGCAGTTCTTC	CASRYGGPSEQFF
few	.	TRBV5-6	TRBJ2-7	TGTGCCAGCAGCTCCCTGACGTCAAGTCAGTACTTC	CASSSLTSSQYF
.	TRBD1	TRBV20-1	TRBJ1-1	TGCAGTGCTAGAGATCTGGACAGGGAGGAAGTGGGGGAAGCTTTCTTT	CSARDLDREEVGEAFF
.	TRBD1	TRBV18	TRBJ1-3	TGTGCCAGCTCACCGAACCCGACAGGGCGCAACACCATATATTTT	CASSPNPTGRNTIYF
.	.	TRBV18	TRBJ2-5	TGTGCCAGCTCACCACAACGAGGGGAGACCCAGTACTTC	CASSPQRGETQYF
.	TRBD2	TRBV11-1	TRBJ2-3	TGTGCCAGCAGCTTAGGGGCTAGCGGGAACCCCACAGATACGCAGTATTTT	CASSLGASGNPTDTQYF
many	.	TRBV5-1	TRBJ1-2	TGCGCCAGCAGCTTGGTCCTCGAGGGCAGGGGCGGCTACACCTTC	CASSLVLEGRGGYTF
many	.	TRBV5-1	TRBJ1-1	TGCGCCAGCAGCTTGGCAGGGATTGGTGAAGCTTTCTTT	CASSLAGIGEAFF
many	.	TRBV12-3/TRBV12-4	TRBJ2-7	TGTGCCAGCAGTTTGGGGACATCCTACTACGAGCAGTACTTC	CASSLGTSYYEQYF
few	.	TRBV7-3	TRBJ2-2	TGTGCCAGCAGCTTATTGCAGGGCTCGAACACCGGGGAGCTGTTTTTT	CASSLLQGSNTGELFF
many	TRBD2	TRBV7-2	TRBJ2-5	TGTGCCAGCAGCTTTGCGGGGGATGAGACCCAGTACTTC	CASSFAGDETQYF
.	TRBD1	TRBV29-1	TRBJ1-1	TGCAGCGTTGAGTCAGTGGGACAGGGCGGTCGGGCGGGAGAAGCTTTCTTT	CSVESVGQGGRAGEAFF
.	.	TRBV29-1	TRBJ1-2	TGCAGCGTTGAACAGTTTTCGGGGGAGGAGGGCTACACCTTC	CSVEQFSGEEGYTF
few	TRBD1	TRBV7-2	TRBJ1-1	TGTGCCAGCAGCGAGACAGGGTTCAACACTGAAGCTTTCTTT	CASSETGFNTEAFF
many	.	TRBV6-6	TRBJ1-4	TGTGCCAGCAGGGGTAACAGGGCCGAGTATGAAAAACTGTTTTTT	CASRGNRAEYEKLFF
few	.	TRBV5-1	TRBJ2-3	TGCGCCAGCAGCTTTAGTCGGAGCACAGATACGCAGTATTTT	CASSFSRSTDTQYF
few	.	TRBV7-9	TRBJ2-3	TGTGCCAGCAGCTTGGGTTTGACTAGCACAGATACGCAGTATTTT	CASSLGLTSTDTQYF
few	.	TRBV7-6	TRBJ1-3	TGTGCCAGCAGCTTAACCCCCTTGGGGGCAGGTGGAAACACCATATATTTT	CASSLTPLGAGGNTIYF
many	.	TRBV27	TRBJ2-7	TGTGCCAGCCGAGAAGCGCAGCCACCCTACGAGCAGTACTTC	CASREAQPPYEQYF
.	.	TRBV11-2	TRBJ2-5	TGTGCCAGCAGCTCCCCCTGGGCGGGACACGTAGAGACCCAGTACTTC	CASSSPWAGHVETQYF
.	.	TRBV18	TRBJ2-7	TGTGCCAGCTCACCTTCCGACGGGGACCACGAGCAGTACTTC	CASSPSDGDHEQYF
few	.	TRBV7-7	TRBJ2-5	TGTGCTAGCAGCCCCATAGCGGGGACAGGGGAGACCCAGTACTTC	CASSPIAGTGETQYF
few	.	TRBV11-2	TRBJ2-2	TGTGCCAGCAGTTCAGAGGGCCTGACCGGGGAGCTGTTTTTT	CASSSEGLTGELFF
few	TRBD1	TRBV11-2	TRBJ1-2	TGTGCCAGCAGCTCACTCAAGAGGACAGGGAACTATGGCTACACCTTC	CASSSLKRTGNYGYTF
many	TRBD1	TRBV6-2/TRBV6-3	TRBJ2-4	TGTGCCAGCAGTCATCGACAGGGGACGCAAAACATTCAGTACTTC	CASSHRQGTQNIQYF